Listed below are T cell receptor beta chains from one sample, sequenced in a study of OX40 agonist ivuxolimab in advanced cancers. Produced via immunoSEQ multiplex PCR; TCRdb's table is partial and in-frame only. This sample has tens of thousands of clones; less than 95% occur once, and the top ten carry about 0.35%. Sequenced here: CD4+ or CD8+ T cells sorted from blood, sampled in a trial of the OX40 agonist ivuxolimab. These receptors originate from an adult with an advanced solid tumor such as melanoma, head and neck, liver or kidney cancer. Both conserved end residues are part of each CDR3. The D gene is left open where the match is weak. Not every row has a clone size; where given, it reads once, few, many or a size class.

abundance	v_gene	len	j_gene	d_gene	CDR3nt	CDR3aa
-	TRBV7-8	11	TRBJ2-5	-	TGTGCCAGTATACAGGGAGAGACCCAGTACTTC	CASIQGETQYF
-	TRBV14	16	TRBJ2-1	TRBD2	TGTGCCAGCAGCCAACAGGGACTAGCGGTTTGGGATGAGCAGTTCTTC	CASSQQGLAVWDEQFF
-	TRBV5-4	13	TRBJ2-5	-	TGTGCCAGCAGCTCGGGACAATGGGAGACCCAGTACTTC	CASSSGQWETQYF
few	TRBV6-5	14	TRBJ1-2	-	TGTGCCAGCAGTTTGCAGGGTGCGGGCTATGGCTACACCTTC	CASSLQGAGYGYTF
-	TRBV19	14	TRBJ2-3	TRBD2	TGTGCCAGTAGTATAGCGGGGGGGCAAGATACGCAGTATTTT	CASSIAGGQDTQYF
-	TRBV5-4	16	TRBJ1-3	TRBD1	TGTGCCAGCAGCAAACAGGACAGGACCTCTGGAAACACCATATATTTT	CASSKQDRTSGNTIYF
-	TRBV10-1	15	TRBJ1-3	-	TGCGCCAGCAGTGAGTCGGGAAGCTCTGGAAACACCATATATTTT	CASSESGSSGNTIYF
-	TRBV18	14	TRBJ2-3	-	TGTGCCAGCTCACTAACAGGGGCGGGGGATACGCAGTATTTT	CASSLTGAGDTQYF
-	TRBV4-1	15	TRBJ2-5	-	TGCGCCAGCAGCCCGAACCCGGGAAACCAAGAGACCCAGTACTTC	CASSPNPGNQETQYF
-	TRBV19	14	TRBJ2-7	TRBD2	TGTGCCAGTAGTCACCCGGGGGGCTCCTACGAGCAGTACTTC	CASSHPGGSYEQYF
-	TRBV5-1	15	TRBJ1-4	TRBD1	TGCGCCAGCAGCAGGGGGGACAGGGGAAATGAAAAACTGTTTTTT	CASSRGDRGNEKLFF
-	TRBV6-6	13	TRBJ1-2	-	TGTGCCAGCAGTTACTCGAACATCTATGGCTACACCTTC	CASSYSNIYGYTF
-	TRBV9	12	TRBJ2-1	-	TGTGCCAGCAGCGAGGGACTCAATGAGCAGTTCTTC	CASSEGLNEQFF